This T cell receptor (beta chain) was recovered during a study of cytomegalovirus exposure and HLA in healthy donors. Use of 60 Vbeta and 13 Jbeta primers characterized the PCR. Generated by immunoSEQ multiplex PCR, the TCRdb table keeps only in-frame clones and is missing some. The table includes around 150,000 clones, approximately 67% detected once. The CDR3 is 16 residues long. From germline, CDR1 is MGHRA and CDR2 YSYEKL. Losses at the gene ends were 4 bases for V and 3 bases for J; bases not matched to a gene: 8. Material for sequencing was PBMCs. This sequence originates from a woman aged 18-29 years in good health and CMV-seropositive. The chain employs TRBV4-1 and TRBJ2-7; 11 bases map to TRBD2. The CDR3 region has the DNA TGCGCCAGCAGCCCGCACTCTAGCGGGGGGAACTACGAGCAGTACTTC. Translated, it gives CASSPHSSGGNYEQYF.